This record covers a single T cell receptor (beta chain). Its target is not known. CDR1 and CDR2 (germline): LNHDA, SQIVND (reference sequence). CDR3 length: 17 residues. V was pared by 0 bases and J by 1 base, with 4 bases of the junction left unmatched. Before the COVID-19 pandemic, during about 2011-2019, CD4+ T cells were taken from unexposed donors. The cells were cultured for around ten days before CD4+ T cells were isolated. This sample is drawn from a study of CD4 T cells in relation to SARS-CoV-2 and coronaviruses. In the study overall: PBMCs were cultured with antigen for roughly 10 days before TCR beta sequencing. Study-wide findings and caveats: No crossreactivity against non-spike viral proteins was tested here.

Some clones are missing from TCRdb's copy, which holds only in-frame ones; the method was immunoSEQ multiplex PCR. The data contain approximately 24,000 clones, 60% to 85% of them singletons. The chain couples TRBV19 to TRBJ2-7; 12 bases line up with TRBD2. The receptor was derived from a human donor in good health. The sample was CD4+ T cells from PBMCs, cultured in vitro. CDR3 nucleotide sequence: TGTGCCAGTAGTATAGAACTAGCGGGAGGATTATCCTACGAGCAGTACTTC. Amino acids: CASSIELAGGLSYEQYF.